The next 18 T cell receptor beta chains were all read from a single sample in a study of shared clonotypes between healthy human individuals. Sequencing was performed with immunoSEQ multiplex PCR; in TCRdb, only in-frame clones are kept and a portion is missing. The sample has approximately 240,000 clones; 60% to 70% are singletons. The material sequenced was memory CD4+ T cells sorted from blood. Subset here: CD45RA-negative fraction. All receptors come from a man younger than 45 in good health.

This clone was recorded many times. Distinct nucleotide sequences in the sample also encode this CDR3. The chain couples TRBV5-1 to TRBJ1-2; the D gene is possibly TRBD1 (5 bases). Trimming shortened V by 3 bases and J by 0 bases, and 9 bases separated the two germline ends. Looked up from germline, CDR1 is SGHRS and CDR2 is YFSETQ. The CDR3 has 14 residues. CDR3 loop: CASSSQGTNYGYTF. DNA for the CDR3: TGCGCCAGCAGCTCTCAGGGCACTAACTATGGCTACACCTTC.

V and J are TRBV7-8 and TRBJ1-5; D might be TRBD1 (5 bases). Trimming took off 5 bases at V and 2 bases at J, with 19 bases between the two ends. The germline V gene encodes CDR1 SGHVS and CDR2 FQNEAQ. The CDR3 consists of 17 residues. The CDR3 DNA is TGTGCCAGCAGCCCTAGCCCCACCAGGGAGGGCAATCAGCCCCAGCATTTT. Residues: CASSPSPTREGNQPQHF.

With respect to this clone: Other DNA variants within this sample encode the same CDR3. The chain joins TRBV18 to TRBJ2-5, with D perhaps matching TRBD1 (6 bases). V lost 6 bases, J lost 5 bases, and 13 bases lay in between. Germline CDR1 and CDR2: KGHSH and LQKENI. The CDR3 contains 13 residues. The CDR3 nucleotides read TGTGCCAGCTCGCCAAGGCAGGGGGAGACCCAGTACTTC. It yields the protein CASSPRQGETQYF.

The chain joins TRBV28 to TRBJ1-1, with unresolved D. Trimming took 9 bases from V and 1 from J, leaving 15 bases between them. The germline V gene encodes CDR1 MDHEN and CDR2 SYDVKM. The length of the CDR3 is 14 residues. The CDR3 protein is CASRVSGANTEAFF. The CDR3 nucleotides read TGTGCCAGTCGGGTATCTGGAGCGAACACTGAAGCTTTCTTT.

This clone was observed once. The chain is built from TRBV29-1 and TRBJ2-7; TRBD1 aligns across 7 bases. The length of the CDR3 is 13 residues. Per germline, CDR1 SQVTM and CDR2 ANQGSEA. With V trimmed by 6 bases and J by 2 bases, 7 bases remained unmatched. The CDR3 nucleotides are TGCAGCGTCCGGGACAGTGTAACCTACGAGCAGTACTTC. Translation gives CSVRDSVTYEQYF.

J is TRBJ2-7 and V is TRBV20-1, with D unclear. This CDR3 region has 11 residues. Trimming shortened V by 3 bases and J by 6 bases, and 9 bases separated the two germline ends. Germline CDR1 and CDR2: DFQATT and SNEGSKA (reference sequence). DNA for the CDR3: TGCAGTGCTAGTCTCCGCGGCGAGCAGTACTTC. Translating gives CSASLRGEQYF.

This CDR3 reads CASTRGDGYEQYF. CDR3 DNA sequence: TGTGCCAGTACAAGAGGAGATGGCTACGAGCAGTACTTC. The V and J genes are TRBV19 and TRBJ2-7; D is ambiguous. CDR1 is LNHDA, CDR2 SQIVND, per germline (reference sequence). The CDR3 covers 13 residues. V lost 7 bases and J 3 bases, leaving 13 bases between the germline ends.

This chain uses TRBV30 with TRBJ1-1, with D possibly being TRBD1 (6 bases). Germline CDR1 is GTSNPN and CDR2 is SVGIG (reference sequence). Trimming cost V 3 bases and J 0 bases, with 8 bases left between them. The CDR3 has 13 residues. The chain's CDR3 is CAWSRGLNTEAFF. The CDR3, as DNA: TGTGCCTGGAGCAGGGGACTGAACACTGAAGCTTTCTTT. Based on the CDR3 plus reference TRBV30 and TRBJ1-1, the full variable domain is SQTIHQWPATLVQPVGSPLSLECTVEGTSNPNLYWYRQAAGRGLQLLFYSVGIGQISSEVPQNLSASRPQDRQFILSSKKLLLSDSGFYLCAWSRGLNTEAFFGQGTRLTVV.

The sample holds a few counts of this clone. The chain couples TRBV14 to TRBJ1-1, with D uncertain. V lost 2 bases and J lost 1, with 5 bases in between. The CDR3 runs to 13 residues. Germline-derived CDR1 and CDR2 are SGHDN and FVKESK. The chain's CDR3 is CASSQLQNTEAFF. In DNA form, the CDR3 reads TGTGCCAGCAGCCAACTTCAGAACACTGAAGCTTTCTTT. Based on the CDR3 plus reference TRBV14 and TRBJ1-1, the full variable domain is EAGVTQFPSHSVIEKGQTVTLRCDPISGHDNLYWYRRVMGKEIKFLLHFVKESKQDESGMPNNRFLAERTGGTYSTLKVQPAELEDSGVYFCASSQLQNTEAFFGQGTRLTVV.

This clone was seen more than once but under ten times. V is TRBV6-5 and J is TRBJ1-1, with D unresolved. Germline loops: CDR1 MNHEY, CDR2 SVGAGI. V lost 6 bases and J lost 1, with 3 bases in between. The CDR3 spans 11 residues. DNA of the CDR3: TGTGCCAGCAGATCGAACACTGAAGCTTTCTTT. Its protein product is CASRSNTEAFF.

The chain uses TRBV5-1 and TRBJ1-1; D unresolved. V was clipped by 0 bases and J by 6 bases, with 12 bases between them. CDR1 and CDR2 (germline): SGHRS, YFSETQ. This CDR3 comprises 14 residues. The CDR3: CASSLDAGKAEAFF. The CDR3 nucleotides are TGCGCCAGCAGCTTGGATGCAGGTAAGGCTGAAGCTTTCTTT.

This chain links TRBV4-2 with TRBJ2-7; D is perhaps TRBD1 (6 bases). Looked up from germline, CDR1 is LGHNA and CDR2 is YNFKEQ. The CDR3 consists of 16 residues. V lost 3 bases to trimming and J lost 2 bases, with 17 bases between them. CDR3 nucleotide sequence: TGTGCCAGCAGCCAGTCGGACAGATCTGATCCCTACGAGCAGTACTTC. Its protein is CASSQSDRSDPYEQYF.

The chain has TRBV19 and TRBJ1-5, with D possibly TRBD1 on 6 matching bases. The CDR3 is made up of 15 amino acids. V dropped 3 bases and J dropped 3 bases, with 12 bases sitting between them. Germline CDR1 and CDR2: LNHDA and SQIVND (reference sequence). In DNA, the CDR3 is TGTGCCAGTAGTATCTCTGGGGGCACCAATCAGCCCCAGCATTTT. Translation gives CASSISGGTNQPQHF.

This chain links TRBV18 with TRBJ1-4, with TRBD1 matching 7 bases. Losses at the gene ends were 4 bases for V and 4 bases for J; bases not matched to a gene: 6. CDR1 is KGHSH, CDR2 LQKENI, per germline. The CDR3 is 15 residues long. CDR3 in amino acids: CASSRIRDSNEKLFF. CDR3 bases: TGTGCCAGCTCACGAATCCGGGACAGTAATGAAAAACTGTTTTTT.

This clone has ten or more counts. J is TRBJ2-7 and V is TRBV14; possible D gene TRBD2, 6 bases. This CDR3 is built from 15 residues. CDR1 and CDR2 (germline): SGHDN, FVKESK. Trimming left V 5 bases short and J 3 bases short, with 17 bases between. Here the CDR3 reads CASSVDQRGIYEQYF. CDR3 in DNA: TGTGCCAGCAGCGTCGACCAGCGCGGGATCTACGAGCAGTACTTC.

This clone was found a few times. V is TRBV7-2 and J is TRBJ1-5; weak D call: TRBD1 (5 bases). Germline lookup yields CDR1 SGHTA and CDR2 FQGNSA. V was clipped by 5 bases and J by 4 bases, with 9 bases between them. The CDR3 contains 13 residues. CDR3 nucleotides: TGTGCCAGCAGCCCTGACAGAAATCAGCCCCAGCATTTT. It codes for CASSPDRNQPQHF.

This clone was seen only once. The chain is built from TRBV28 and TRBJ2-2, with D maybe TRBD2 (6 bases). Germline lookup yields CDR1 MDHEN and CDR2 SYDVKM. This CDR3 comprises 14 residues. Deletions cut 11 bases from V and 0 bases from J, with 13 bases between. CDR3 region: CASAAGTNTGELFF. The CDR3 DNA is TGTGCCTCTGCAGCGGGTACGAACACCGGGGAGCTGTTTTTT.

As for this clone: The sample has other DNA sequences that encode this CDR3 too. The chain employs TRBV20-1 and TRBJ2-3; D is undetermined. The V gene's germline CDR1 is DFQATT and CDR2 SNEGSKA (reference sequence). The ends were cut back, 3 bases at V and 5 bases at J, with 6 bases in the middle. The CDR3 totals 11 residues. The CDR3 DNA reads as TGCAGTGCTAGCCACCAAGATACGCAGTATTTT. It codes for CSASHQDTQYF.